This note documents a single T cell receptor (beta chain) sequence. Data came from immunoSEQ multiplex PCR; TCRdb stores just in-frame clones and leaves some out. The sample shows 120,000 or so clones, 74% of them seen only once. This record comes from a study of blood T cell repertoires in COVID-19. The CDR3 consists of 14 residues. V lost 1 base and J 4 bases, leaving 11 bases between the germline ends. Per germline, CDR1 SGHDT and CDR2 YYEEEE. The rearrangement joins TRBV5-6 to TRBJ1-2; possible D gene TRBD1, 5 bases. Sequenced sample: peripheral blood. This TCR came from a man in his sixties with acute or convalescent COVID-19. CDR3 sequence: CASSLNRQLYGYTF. For the CDR3, the DNA is TGTGCCAGCAGCTTGAATCGACAGCTCTATGGCTACACCTTC.